What follows are 13 T cell receptor beta chains derived from one specimen sequenced in a study of T cell repertoires in cytomegalovirus infection. TCRdb independently ran MiXCR on the reads; one entry per CDR3 protein. This table holds 250,000 or so distinct CDR3 sequences, over 15% found once. Sequences were obtained from CD8+ T cells from PBMCs. Receptor source: a human donor in good health (CMV status not recorded). Some clones in this sample may be carry-over from other donors' samples.

In the case of this clonotype: Germline and junction disagree at one end, which may indicate a read error. This chain joins TRBV6-6 and TRBJ2-7, with 12 bases that match TRBD2. The CDR3 totals 16 residues. CDR1 and CDR2 from the germline V gene are MNHNY and SVGAGI (reference sequence). The CDR3 region has the DNA TGTTCCAGCAATGAGAGACTAGCGGGGGACTTCTACGAGCAGGACTTC. Translated: CSSNERLAGDFYEQDF.

This chain joins TRBV9 and TRBJ2-3; a possible D gene is TRBD2 (6 bases). Trimming removed 0 bases at V and 5 bases at J, with 7 bases between. The CDR3 contains 13 residues. The germline gives CDR1 SGDLS, CDR2 YYNGEE. For the CDR3, the DNA is TGTGCCAGCAGCGTAGGGAGGGTAGATACGCAGTATTTT. Translated: CASSVGRVDTQYF.

This clonotype was counted ten times or more. The CDR3 DNA sequence: TGTGCCAGCAGCCCGAGACAGGGGAGCAAGGATGAGCAGTTCTTC. This codes for CASSPRQGSKDEQFF. The J gene is TRBJ2-1, the V gene TRBV7-9, with TRBD1 matching over 8 bases. J was trimmed by 8 bases and V by 5 bases; bases with no gene match: 11. Germline V gene sequence: CDR1 SEHNR, CDR2 FQNEAQ (reference sequence). The CDR3 sequence is 15 residues long.

This chain links TRBV11-2 with TRBJ2-5; 9 bases line up with TRBD2. V shed 6 bases and J 4 bases; nucleotides not matched to a gene: 15. Germline V gene sequence: CDR1 SGHAT, CDR2 FQNNGV. The CDR3 loop spans 17 amino acids. CDR3 sequence reads: CASRHGALAGFGETQYF. DNA of the CDR3: TGTGCCAGCAGGCACGGGGCGCTAGCGGGGTTTGGAGAGACCCAGTACTTC.

This clonotype has more than one count but fewer than ten. The chain joins TRBV7-2 to TRBJ2-3; no clear D gene. Germline V gives CDR1 SGHTA, CDR2 FQGNSA. This CDR3 has 15 amino acids. Trimming stripped 1 base from V and 2 bases from J, with 10 bases between. This CDR3 is CASSLGRQITDTQYF. DNA of the CDR3: TGTGCCAGCAGCTTAGGACGGCAGATCACAGATACGCAGTATTTT.

The rearrangement joins TRBV6-2 or TRBV6-3 to TRBJ1-2; D unresolved. CDR1 MNHEY and CDR2 SVGEGT come from the germline V gene. The CDR3 sequence is 11 residues long. Deletions cut 4 bases from V and 4 bases from J, with 4 bases between. The CDR3 DNA reads as TGTGCCAGCAGTTTTCTCTATGGCTACACCTTC. Its protein product is CASSFLYGYTF.

This clonotype was counted many times. The chain couples TRBV6-1 to TRBJ1-5; D call uncertain. Trimming pared 3 bases from V and 6 bases from J, leaving 9 bases between. Germline values: CDR1 MNHNS, CDR2 SASEGT. The length of the CDR3 is 13 residues. The CDR3 region has the DNA TGTGCCAGCAGTGAGGATTGGGCTCAGCCCCAGCATTTT. Translating it yields CASSEDWAQPQHF.

This clonotype was counted at least ten times. The V call is TRBV19, the J call TRBJ2-2; tentative D call: TRBD2 (5 bases). Germline lookup yields CDR1 LNHDA and CDR2 SQIVND (reference sequence). CDR3 length: 16 residues. Deletions cut 0 bases from V and 4 bases from J, with 12 bases between. As DNA, the CDR3 is TGTGCCAGTAGTATAGATCTCCTAGCAGTCACCGGGGAGCTGTTTTTT. Protein product: CASSIDLLAVTGELFF. The variable domain in full, with the rest retrieved from reference TRBV19 and TRBJ2-2, is DGGITQSPKYLFRKEGQNVTLSCEQNLNHDAMYWYRQDPGQGLRLIYYSQIVNDFQKGDIAEGYSVSREKKESFPLTVTSAQKNPTAFYLCASSIDLLAVTGELFFGEGSRLTVL.

In its sample, this clonotype was seen a few times. The chain combines TRBV4-1 with TRBJ2-7, with a tentative D call TRBD2 (5 bases). The V gene's germline CDR1 is MGHRA and CDR2 YSYEKL. The V end lost 4 bases, the J end lost 1 base, and 8 bases lay between the germline ends. The CDR3 sequence is 13 residues long. Written as DNA, the CDR3 is TGCGCCAGCAGCCGAGGGATATCCTACGAGCAGTACTTC. Translated: CASSRGISYEQYF.

This clonotype was counted a few times. J is TRBJ1-1 and V is TRBV6-5; D perhaps matches TRBD1 (6 bases). Germline CDR1 is MNHEY and CDR2 is SVGAGI. The CDR3 is 16 residues long. V was shortened by 4 bases and J by 11 bases, with 26 bases between the two germline ends. The CDR3 sequence is CASSLSPVQGFMEAFF. DNA for the CDR3: TGTGCCAGCAGTTTGTCCCCCGTTCAGGGGTTCATGGAGGCTTTCTTT.

This clonotype turned up a few times. The gene calls are TRBV29-1 and TRBJ2-5, with D perhaps matching TRBD2 (6 bases). Germline CDR1 and CDR2: SQVTM and ANQGSEA. The germline V and J ends were trimmed by 3 bases and 7 bases, with 9 bases remaining between them. This CDR3 contains 11 residues. The CDR3 spells CSVESAGTQYF. CDR3 nucleotide sequence: TGCAGCGTTGAGTCAGCGGGGACCCAGTACTTC.

This clonotype was counted ten times or more. The rearrangement links TRBV7-9 to TRBJ2-1; the D is unclear. The germline V gene has CDR1 SEHNR and CDR2 FQNEAQ (reference sequence). The ends were cut back, 5 bases at V and 3 bases at J, with 20 bases in the middle. This CDR3 comprises 17 residues. CDR3: CASSGPFNYTGYNEQFF. The CDR3, as DNA: TGTGCCAGCAGCGGACCTTTCAATTATACGGGCTACAATGAGCAGTTCTTC. The full variable domain, its missing parts supplied by reference TRBV7-9 and TRBJ2-1, is DTGVSQNPRHKITKRGQNVTFRCDPISEHNRLYWYRQTLGQGPEFLTYFQNEAQLEKSRLLSDRFSAERPKGSFSTLEIQRTEQGDSAMYLCASSGPFNYTGYNEQFFGPGTRLTVL.

Note on this clonotype: A read error may explain this, as a much larger clone is one base away. Here the CDR3 reads CASSLGATRELFF. The CDR3 DNA reads as TGTGCCAGCAGCTTGGGGGCAACCAGGGAGCTGTTTTTT. The V call is TRBV7-6, the J call TRBJ2-2, with D possibly being TRBD1 (6 bases). V gave up 3 bases and J gave up 9 bases, with 11 bases separating them. The CDR3 is made up of 13 amino acids. From germline, CDR1 is SGHVS and CDR2 FNYEAQ.